This T cell receptor beta chain comes out of a study of cytomegalovirus exposure and HLA in healthy donors. A remark on this clone: Its antigen is unknown.

Germline CDR1 is MDHEN and CDR2 is SYDVKM. The CDR3 runs to 16 residues. V was pared by 2 bases and J by 4 bases, with 4 bases of the junction left unmatched. The study, taken as a whole, reports: In a later analysis, an Asian-associated ancestry cluster reportedly showed fewer N-insertions than the approximately 610-donor mean.

The PCR used 60 Vbeta and 13 Jbeta primers. How the authors handled the data: Per a later analysis, the number of unique TCR beta chains was roughly 87 million, of which roughly 9.9 million were shared. Here immunoSEQ multiplex PCR was the method, and the copy in TCRdb shows in-frame clones only, minus some. Clone size and the V and J calls come from that table; the DNA yielded D and trimming. The table has 200,000 or so clones, roughly 80% seen once. Sequencing was performed on PBMCs. The chain links TRBV28 to TRBJ1-5, with 11 bases identical to TRBD1. The receptor comes from a man between 25 and 39 years old in good health and CMV-seronegative. DNA of the CDR3: TGTGCCAGCAGTTTAGGGGGGACAGGGGGAAATCAGCCCCAGCATTTT. Translated, it gives CASSLGGTGGNQPQHF. Together with reference TRBV28 and TRBJ1-5, the CDR3 gives the full variable domain: DVKVTQSSRYLVKRTGEKVFLECVQDMDHENMFWYRQDPGLGLRLIYFSYDVKMKEKGDIPEGYSVSREKKERFSLILESASTNQTSMYLCASSLGGTGGNQPQHFGDGTRLSIL.